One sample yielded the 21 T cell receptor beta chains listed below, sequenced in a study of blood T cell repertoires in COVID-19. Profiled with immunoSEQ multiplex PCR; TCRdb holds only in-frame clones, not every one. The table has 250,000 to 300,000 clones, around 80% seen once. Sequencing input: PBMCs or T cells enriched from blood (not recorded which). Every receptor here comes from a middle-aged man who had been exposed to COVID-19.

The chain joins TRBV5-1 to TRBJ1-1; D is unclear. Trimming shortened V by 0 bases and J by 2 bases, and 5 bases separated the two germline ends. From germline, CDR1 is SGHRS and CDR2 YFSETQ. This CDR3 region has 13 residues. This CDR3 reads CASSLASNTEAFF. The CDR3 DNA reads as TGCGCCAGCAGCTTGGCCAGTAACACTGAAGCTTTCTTT.

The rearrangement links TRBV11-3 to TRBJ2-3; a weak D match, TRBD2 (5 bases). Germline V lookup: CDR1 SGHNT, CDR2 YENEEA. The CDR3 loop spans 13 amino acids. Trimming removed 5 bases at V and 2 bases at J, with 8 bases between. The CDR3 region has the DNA TGTGCCAGCAGCGAGGGAGTCACAGATACGCAGTATTTT. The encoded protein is CASSEGVTDTQYF.

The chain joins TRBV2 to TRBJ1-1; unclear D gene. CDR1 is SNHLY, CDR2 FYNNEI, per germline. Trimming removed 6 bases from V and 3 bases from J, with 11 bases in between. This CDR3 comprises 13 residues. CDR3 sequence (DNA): TGTGCCAGCAGCCCGAAGAGAGACACTGAAGCTTTCTTT. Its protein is CASSPKRDTEAFF.

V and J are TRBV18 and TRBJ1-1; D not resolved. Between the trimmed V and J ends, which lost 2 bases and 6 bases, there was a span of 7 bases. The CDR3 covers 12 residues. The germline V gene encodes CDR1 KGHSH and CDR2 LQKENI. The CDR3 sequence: CASSPGSSEAFF. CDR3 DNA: TGTGCCAGCTCACCAGGGAGTTCTGAAGCTTTCTTT.

The CDR3 region has the DNA TGTGCCAGCAGCCCCGACAACGTTCTACCCCTCCACTTT. Its protein is CASSPDNVLPLHF. The chain combines TRBV28 with TRBJ1-6; D is unclear. Trimming took off 6 bases at V and 12 bases at J, with 15 bases between the two ends. The CDR3 totals 13 residues. Germline-derived CDR1 and CDR2 are MDHEN and SYDVKM.

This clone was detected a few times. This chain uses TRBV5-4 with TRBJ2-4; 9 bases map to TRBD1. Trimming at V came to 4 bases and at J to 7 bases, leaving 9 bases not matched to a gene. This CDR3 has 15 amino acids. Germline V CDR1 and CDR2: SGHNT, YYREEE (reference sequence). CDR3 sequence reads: CASSRVQGAGNIQYF. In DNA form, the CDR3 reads TGTGCCAGCAGCCGAGTACAGGGGGCAGGTAACATTCAGTACTTC.

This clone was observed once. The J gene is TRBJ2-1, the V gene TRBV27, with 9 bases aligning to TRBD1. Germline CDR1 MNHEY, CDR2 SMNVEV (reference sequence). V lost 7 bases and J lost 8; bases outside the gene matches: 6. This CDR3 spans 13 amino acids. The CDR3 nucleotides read TGTGCCAGCAAGGGACAGGGTCTCGATGAGCAGTTCTTC. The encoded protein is CASKGQGLDEQFF.

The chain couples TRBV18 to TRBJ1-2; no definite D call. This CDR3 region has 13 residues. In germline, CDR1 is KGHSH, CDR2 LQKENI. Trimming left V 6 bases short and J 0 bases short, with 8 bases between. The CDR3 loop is CASSSYSNYGYTF. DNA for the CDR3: TGTGCCAGCTCTTCGTATTCTAACTATGGCTACACCTTC.

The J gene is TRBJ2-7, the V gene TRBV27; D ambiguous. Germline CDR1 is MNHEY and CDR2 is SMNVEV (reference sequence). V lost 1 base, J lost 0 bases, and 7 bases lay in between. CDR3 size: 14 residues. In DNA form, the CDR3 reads TGTGCCAGCAGTTTATTTCCGGGCTCCTACGAGCAGTACTTC. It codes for CASSLFPGSYEQYF.

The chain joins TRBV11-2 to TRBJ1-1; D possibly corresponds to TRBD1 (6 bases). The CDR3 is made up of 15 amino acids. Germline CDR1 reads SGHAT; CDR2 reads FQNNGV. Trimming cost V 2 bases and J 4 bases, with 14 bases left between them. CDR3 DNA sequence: TGTGCCAGCAGCTTACAAACAGGGCTCGGCACTGAAGCTTTCTTT. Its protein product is CASSLQTGLGTEAFF.

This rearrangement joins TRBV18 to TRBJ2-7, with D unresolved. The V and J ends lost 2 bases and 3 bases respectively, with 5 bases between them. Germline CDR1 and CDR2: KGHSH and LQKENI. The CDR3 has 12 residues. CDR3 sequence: CASSPSVYEQYF. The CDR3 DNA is TGTGCCAGCTCACCATCTGTCTACGAGCAGTACTTC.

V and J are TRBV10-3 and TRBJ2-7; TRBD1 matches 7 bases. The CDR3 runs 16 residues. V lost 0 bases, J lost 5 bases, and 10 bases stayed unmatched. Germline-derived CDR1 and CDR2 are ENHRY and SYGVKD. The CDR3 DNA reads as TGTGCCATCAGTGAGTCTAGGGGACAGACTTACCACGAGCAGTACTTC. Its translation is CAISESRGQTYHEQYF.

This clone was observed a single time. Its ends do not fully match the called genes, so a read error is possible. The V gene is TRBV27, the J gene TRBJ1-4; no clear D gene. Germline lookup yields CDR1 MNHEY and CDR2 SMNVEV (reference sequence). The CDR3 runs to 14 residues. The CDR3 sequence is CASSWSQPNGKLFF. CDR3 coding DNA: TGTGCCAGCAGTTGGTCACAGCCCAATGGAAAACTGTTTTTT.

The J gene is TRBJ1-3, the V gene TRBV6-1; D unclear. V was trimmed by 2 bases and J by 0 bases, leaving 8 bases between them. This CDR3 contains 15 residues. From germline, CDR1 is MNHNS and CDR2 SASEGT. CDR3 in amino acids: CASSEQVPSGNTIYF. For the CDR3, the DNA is TGTGCCAGCAGTGAACAGGTTCCCTCTGGAAACACCATATATTTT.

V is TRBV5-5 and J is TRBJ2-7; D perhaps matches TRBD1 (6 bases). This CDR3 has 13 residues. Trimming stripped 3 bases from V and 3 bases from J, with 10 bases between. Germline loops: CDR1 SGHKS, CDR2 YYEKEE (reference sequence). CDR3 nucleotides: TGTGCCAGCAGCTGGGGACACCGCTACGAGCAGTACTTC. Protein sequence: CASSWGHRYEQYF.

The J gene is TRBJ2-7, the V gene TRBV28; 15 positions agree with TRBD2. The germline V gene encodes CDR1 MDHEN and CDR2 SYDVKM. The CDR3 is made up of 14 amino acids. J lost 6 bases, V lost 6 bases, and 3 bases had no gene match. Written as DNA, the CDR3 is TGTGCCAGCAGCTGGACTAGCGGGAGGGGCGAGCAGTACTTC. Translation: CASSWTSGRGEQYF.

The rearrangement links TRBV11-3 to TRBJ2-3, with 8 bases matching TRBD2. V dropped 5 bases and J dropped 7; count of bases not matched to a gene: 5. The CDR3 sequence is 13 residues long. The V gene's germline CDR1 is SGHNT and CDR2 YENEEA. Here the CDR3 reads CASSRGGPYTQYF. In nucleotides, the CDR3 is TGTGCCAGCAGCCGGGGGGGCCCCTATACGCAGTATTTT.

The CDR3 coding sequence is TGTGCCAGCCAGAAGGCGGGGGGAGGTCAGCCCCAGCATTTT. This translates into CASQKAGGGQPQHF. V and J are TRBV6-5 and TRBJ1-5, with D maybe TRBD1 (5 bases). Germline V lookup: CDR1 MNHEY, CDR2 SVGAGI. Trimming took 8 bases from V and 6 from J, leaving 17 bases between them. The CDR3 is 14 residues long.

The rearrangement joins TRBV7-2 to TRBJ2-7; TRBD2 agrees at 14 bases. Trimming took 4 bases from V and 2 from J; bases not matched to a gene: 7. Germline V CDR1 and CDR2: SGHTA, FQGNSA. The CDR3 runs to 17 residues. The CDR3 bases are TGTGCCAGCAGCTCGGGGACTAGCGGGAGAAGGACCTACGAGCAGTACTTC. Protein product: CASSSGTSGRRTYEQYF.

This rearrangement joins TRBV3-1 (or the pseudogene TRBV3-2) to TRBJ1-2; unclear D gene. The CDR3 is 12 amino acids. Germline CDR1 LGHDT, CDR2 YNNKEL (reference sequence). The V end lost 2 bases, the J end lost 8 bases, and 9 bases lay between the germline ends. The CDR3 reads CASSQSARGYTF. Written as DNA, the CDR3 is TGTGCCAGCAGCCAAAGCGCGAGGGGCTACACCTTC.

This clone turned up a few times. CDR3 in amino acids: CASSSTGAQGYNEQFF. The CDR3 DNA is TGTGCCAGCAGCTCGACAGGGGCACAGGGATACAATGAGCAGTTCTTC. This rearrangement joins TRBV11-1 to TRBJ2-1, with 8 positions matching TRBD1. Germline lookup yields CDR1 SGHAT and CDR2 FQDESV (reference sequence). The CDR3 consists of 16 residues. J gave up 4 bases and V 4 bases, and 9 bases lay outside the gene matches.